Listed below are T cell receptor beta chains from one sample, sequenced in a study of T cells in Graves' hyperthyroidism and ophthalmopathy. MiXCR, run by TCRdb on the multiplex PCR reads, gives a single entry per CDR3 protein. Here the sample spans hundreds of thousands of distinct CDR3 sequences, approximately 14% being singletons. Sequencing input: blood. These receptors were obtained from a man aged 18 to 35 with Graves' ophthalmopathy. CDR3s include the opening cysteine and the closing phenylalanine or tryptophan. A D gene is named only where the DNA matches it firmly. A row's size may be missing; if present it is once, few, many or a size class.

few,TRBV9,TRBJ2-7,TRBD2,TGTGCCAGCAGCGTAGATTGGCGGGAGGGCTCCTACGAGCAGTACTTC,CASSVDWREGSYEQYF
few,TRBV7-6,TRBJ2-3,.,TGTGCCAGCAGCTTTTCAGCTAGCTCCACAGATACGCAGTATTTT,CASSFSASSTDTQYF
many,TRBV20-1,TRBJ2-7,.,TGCAGTGCTAGAGGTTCTGGGGCCGAGCAGTACTTC,CSARGSGAEQYF
.,TRBV30,TRBJ2-1,.,TGTGCCTGGAGTGACTTTAGCGGTAATGAGCAGTTCTTC,CAWSDFSGNEQFF
few,TRBV7-9,TRBJ2-4,.,TGTGCCAGCAGCTTAGCCCGAGACATTCAGTACTTC,CASSLARDIQYF
.,TRBV7-6,TRBJ2-1,TRBD2,TGTGCCAGCAGCCTGGGGCGCGGGGGGGACGGGTGGTACAATGAGCAGTTCTTC,CASSLGRGGDGWYNEQFF
many,TRBV15,TRBJ1-1,TRBD1,TGTGCCACCAGCATAAGTCCCGACAGGGTTGAAGCTTTCTTT,CATSISPDRVEAFF
few,TRBV29-1,TRBJ2-5,TRBD2,TGCAGCGTAACCCGGCTAGCGGACCTCCAAGAGACCCAGTACTTC,CSVTRLADLQETQYF
.,TRBV6-2/TRBV6-3,TRBJ2-1,.,TGTGCCAGCAGGAGGGGGGAAGTACGGGAGCAGTTCTTC,CASRRGEVREQFF
few,TRBV30,TRBJ2-2,.,TGTGCCTGGAACATGAACACCGGGGAGCTGTTTTTT,CAWNMNTGELFF